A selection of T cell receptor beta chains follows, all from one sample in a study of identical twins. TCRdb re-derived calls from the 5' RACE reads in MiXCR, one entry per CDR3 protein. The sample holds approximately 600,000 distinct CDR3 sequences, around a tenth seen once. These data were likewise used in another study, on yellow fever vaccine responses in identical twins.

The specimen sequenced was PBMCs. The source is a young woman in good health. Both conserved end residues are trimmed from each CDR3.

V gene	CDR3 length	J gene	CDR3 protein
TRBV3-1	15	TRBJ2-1	ASSQRPGLGRDNEQF
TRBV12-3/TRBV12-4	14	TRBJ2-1	ASSPLAGAPNNEQF
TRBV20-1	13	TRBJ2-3	SARDPSGGPDTQY
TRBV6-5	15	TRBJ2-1	ASSYVIFGTSSNEQF
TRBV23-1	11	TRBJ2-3	ASSQSLTGSQY
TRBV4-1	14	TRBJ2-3	ASSQPGIGETDTQY
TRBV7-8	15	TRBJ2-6	ASSFPVRQGESNVLT
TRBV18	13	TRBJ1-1	ASSPRRGRRTEAF
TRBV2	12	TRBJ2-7	ASSASGVSYEQY
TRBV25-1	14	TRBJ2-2	ASSTQGARNTGELF
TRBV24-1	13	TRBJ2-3	ATSDLGLSTDTQY
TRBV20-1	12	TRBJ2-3	SALTRTSTDTQY
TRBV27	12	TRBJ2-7	ASSLSWQGYEQY
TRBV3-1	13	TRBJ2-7	ASSQGGQGLWEQY
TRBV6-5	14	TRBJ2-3	ASSYSAGGAQGTQY
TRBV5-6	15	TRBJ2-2	ASSLFVGTGITGELF
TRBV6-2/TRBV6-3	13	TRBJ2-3	ASSYSGSAPDTQY
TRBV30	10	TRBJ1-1	AWSPVSAEAF
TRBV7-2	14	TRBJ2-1	ASSLKRRRSYNEQF
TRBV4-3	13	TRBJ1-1	ASSQGGDLGTEAF
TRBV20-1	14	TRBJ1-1	SARGFSGETSTEAF
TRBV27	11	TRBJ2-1	ASRLAGATEQF
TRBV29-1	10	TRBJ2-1	SVGLGVNEQF